This is a list of T cell receptor beta chains from one sample in a study of T cell repertoires in cytomegalovirus infection. No antigen has been assigned to these receptors. TCRdb reanalysed the reads using MiXCR and keeps one entry per CDR3 protein. The sample shows some 920,000 distinct CDR3 sequences, roughly 30% of them seen only once. This specimen was cultured CD8+ T cells from PBMCs, taken from culture after CMV antigen stimulation. The receptors derive from a human donor in good health (CMV status not recorded). Some clones in this sample may be carry-over from other donors' samples. CDR3s include the opening cysteine and the closing phenylalanine or tryptophan. D genes are given only for firm matches. Part of the rows lack a size; the others show once, few, many or a class for expanded clones.

abundance: few; d_gene: -; j_gene: TRBJ2-3; v_gene: TRBV27; CDR3nt: TGTGCCAGCAGTCCCAAACCCGACAGTTGGGGAAGCACAGATACGCAGTATTTT; CDR3aa: CASSPKPDSWGSTDTQYF
abundance: few; d_gene: TRBD1; j_gene: TRBJ1-2; v_gene: TRBV19; CDR3nt: TGTGCCAGTAGTATAGAAGGACAGGGAGTTTGGTATGGCTACACCTTC; CDR3aa: CASSIEGQGVWYGYTF
abundance: few; d_gene: -; j_gene: TRBJ1-3; v_gene: TRBV7-9; CDR3nt: TGTGCCAGCAGCGCTGGACGGGGCTACTCTGGAAACACCATATATTTT; CDR3aa: CASSAGRGYSGNTIYF
abundance: few; d_gene: TRBD2; j_gene: TRBJ2-1; v_gene: TRBV19; CDR3nt: TGTGCCAGTAGCACTAGCGGGGGCAACAATGAGCAGTTCTTC; CDR3aa: CASSTSGGNNEQFF
abundance: -; d_gene: -; j_gene: TRBJ1-1; v_gene: TRBV7-2; CDR3nt: TGTGCCAGCAGCTTCTGGCCGATTCTTGACACTGAAGCTTTCTTT; CDR3aa: CASSFWPILDTEAFF
abundance: -; d_gene: -; j_gene: TRBJ1-2; v_gene: TRBV7-9; CDR3nt: TGTGCCAGCAGCTATACAGGGATGGATGACTATGGCTACACCTTC; CDR3aa: CASSYTGMDDYGYTF
abundance: -; d_gene: -; j_gene: TRBJ2-5; v_gene: TRBV27; CDR3nt: TGTGCCAGCAGTCTCATAAGGGAAGGGTGGCAAGAGACCCAGTACTTC; CDR3aa: CASSLIREGWQETQYF
abundance: few; d_gene: -; j_gene: TRBJ1-2; v_gene: TRBV7-9; CDR3nt: TGTGCCAGCAGCCACGGTCTCGGGTTGGGCTACACCTTC; CDR3aa: CASSHGLGLGYTF
abundance: few; d_gene: -; j_gene: TRBJ2-1; v_gene: TRBV6-2/TRBV6-3; CDR3nt: TGTGCCAGCACCCGGACAGCGAGCTCCTACAATGAGCAGTTCTTC; CDR3aa: CASTRTASSYNEQFF
abundance: -; d_gene: -; j_gene: TRBJ1-1; v_gene: TRBV7-9; CDR3nt: TGTGCCAGCAGCCCTGAGAGGCCTGGGGCTTTCTTT; CDR3aa: CASSPERPGAFF
abundance: few; d_gene: -; j_gene: TRBJ1-4; v_gene: TRBV27; CDR3nt: TGTGCCAGCAGTTTATCGCTCTTTGCAACTAATGAAAAACTGTTTTTT; CDR3aa: CASSLSLFATNEKLFF
abundance: -; d_gene: -; j_gene: TRBJ2-6; v_gene: TRBV6-5; CDR3nt: TGTGCCAGCAGTTACAGGCAGGGTGGGTCTGGGGCCAACGTCCTGACTTTC; CDR3aa: CASSYRQGGSGANVLTF
abundance: few; d_gene: TRBD1; j_gene: TRBJ2-1; v_gene: TRBV2; CDR3nt: TGTGCCAGCAGCGCGCCGGGACAGGGGGCCCTTCGCTCCTACAATGAGCAGTTCTTC; CDR3aa: CASSAPGQGALRSYNEQFF
abundance: -; d_gene: TRBD2; j_gene: TRBJ2-5; v_gene: TRBV5-4; CDR3nt: TGTGCCAGCAGCTTGGATGGAGCTAGCGGGGATGAGACCCAGTACTTC; CDR3aa: CASSLDGASGDETQYF
abundance: -; d_gene: TRBD2; j_gene: TRBJ2-3; v_gene: TRBV20-1; CDR3nt: TGCAGTGCTAGAGATTATAGAGGCAGCGGGGGTACCACAGATACGCAGTATTTT; CDR3aa: CSARDYRGSGGTTDTQYF
abundance: few; d_gene: -; j_gene: TRBJ2-1; v_gene: TRBV7-9; CDR3nt: TGTGCCAGCAGCTTAAATAGCGCCCAGCAGCAGTTCTTC; CDR3aa: CASSLNSAQQQFF
abundance: few; d_gene: -; j_gene: TRBJ2-6; v_gene: TRBV7-9; CDR3nt: TGTGCCAGCAGCTTAGACAGTTGGGGGGCCAACGTCCTGACTTTC; CDR3aa: CASSLDSWGANVLTF
abundance: -; d_gene: -; j_gene: TRBJ2-1; v_gene: TRBV27; CDR3nt: TGTGCCAGCAGTTTCCCTGGAGGTTTAGAGCAGTTCTTC; CDR3aa: CASSFPGGLEQFF
abundance: few; d_gene: TRBD2; j_gene: TRBJ2-5; v_gene: TRBV6-2/TRBV6-3; CDR3nt: TGTGCCAGCAGTTCCAATCCAGCGGGGGTTGAAGAGACCCAGTACTTC; CDR3aa: CASSSNPAGVEETQYF
abundance: many; d_gene: -; j_gene: TRBJ2-5; v_gene: TRBV7-6; CDR3nt: TGTGCCAGCAGCTTAATCGCGGCGCGACAAGAGACCCAGTACTTC; CDR3aa: CASSLIAARQETQYF
abundance: -; d_gene: -; j_gene: TRBJ2-1; v_gene: TRBV7-9; CDR3nt: TGTGCCAGCAGCTTAAATAGCTGGCTTTACAATGAGCAGTTCTTC; CDR3aa: CASSLNSWLYNEQFF
abundance: many; d_gene: -; j_gene: TRBJ2-3; v_gene: TRBV7-6; CDR3nt: TGTGCCAGCAGCTTGCAACCCCCGGGACTTAGCACAGATACGCAGTATTTT; CDR3aa: CASSLQPPGLSTDTQYF
abundance: few; d_gene: TRBD1; j_gene: TRBJ1-5; v_gene: TRBV12-3/TRBV12-4; CDR3nt: TGTGCCAGCAGTTTAAGGGACAGAGGGATGGGCAATCAGCCCCAGCATTTT; CDR3aa: CASSLRDRGMGNQPQHF
abundance: few; d_gene: -; j_gene: TRBJ2-6; v_gene: TRBV6-1; CDR3nt: TGTGCCAGCATGGGACCCGGGGCCAACGTCCTGACTTTC; CDR3aa: CASMGPGANVLTF
abundance: many; d_gene: TRBD2; j_gene: TRBJ2-5; v_gene: TRBV7-6; CDR3nt: TGTGCCAGCAGCTCAATGAAATCTAGAGCGGGGGGACTACAAGAGACCCAGTACTTC; CDR3aa: CASSSMKSRAGGLQETQYF
abundance: -; d_gene: -; j_gene: TRBJ2-5; v_gene: TRBV6-6; CDR3nt: TGTGCCAGCTCTTGGGGGATATTAGAGACCCAGTACTTC; CDR3aa: CASSWGILETQYF
abundance: few; d_gene: TRBD2; j_gene: TRBJ2-3; v_gene: TRBV7-9; CDR3nt: TGTGCCAGCAGCTTAGGGTCTAGATCCCATAGCGGGGAAGATACGCAGTATTTT; CDR3aa: CASSLGSRSHSGEDTQYF
abundance: many; d_gene: TRBD1; j_gene: TRBJ2-3; v_gene: TRBV7-8; CDR3nt: TGTGCCAGCAGCTTAGAGCCGGGGACAGCACGCACAGATACGCAGTATTTT; CDR3aa: CASSLEPGTARTDTQYF
abundance: few; d_gene: TRBD2; j_gene: TRBJ2-2; v_gene: TRBV6-5; CDR3nt: TGTGCCAGCACCAGCGGGGGTAGGGAGCTGTTTTTT; CDR3aa: CASTSGGRELFF
abundance: -; d_gene: TRBD1; j_gene: TRBJ1-2; v_gene: TRBV6-2/TRBV6-3; CDR3nt: TGTGCCAGCAGAATGGGACAGATCTATGGCTACACCTTC; CDR3aa: CASRMGQIYGYTF
abundance: -; d_gene: -; j_gene: TRBJ2-3; v_gene: TRBV28; CDR3nt: TGTGCCAGCAGTTTCGTGCTAGCGAGCGCAGATACGCAGTATTTT; CDR3aa: CASSFVLASADTQYF
abundance: -; d_gene: -; j_gene: TRBJ1-1; v_gene: TRBV19; CDR3nt: TGTGCCAGTCGAACCGTCGGGACCGCCTATCTGGGCGCTGAAGCTTTCTTT; CDR3aa: CASRTVGTAYLGAEAFF
abundance: -; d_gene: -; j_gene: TRBJ2-1; v_gene: TRBV19; CDR3nt: TGTGCCAGCAGTCCCTGGGGACCATACAATGAGCAGTTCTTC; CDR3aa: CASSPWGPYNEQFF
abundance: few; d_gene: TRBD1; j_gene: TRBJ2-3; v_gene: TRBV27; CDR3nt: TGTGCCAGCAGTTCACTCAGGGGGCTGTTTACAGATACGCAGTATTTT; CDR3aa: CASSSLRGLFTDTQYF